This T cell receptor beta chain was sequenced for a study of identical twins. Findings of the study overall: Within beta out-of-frame sequences, the excess sharing observed between twins was weaker. Clonotypes of the beta chain that were abundant in cord blood carried fewer insertions (memory repertoires showed none). Low generation probability was overrepresented in out-of-frame alpha sequences shared by twins.

A few counts support this clonotype. Its antigen is as yet unknown. One entry per CDR3 protein results from TCRdb running MiXCR on the 5' RACE reads. The profile covers about 340,000 distinct CDR3 sequences, with 9% to 15% appearing a single time and around 7.8% taken by the ten largest. The V gene lost 5 bases and the J gene lost 5 bases, with 6 bases spanning the gap. The V gene's germline CDR1 is MDHEN and CDR2 SYDVKM. The CDR3 totals 11 residues. The same specimen was also included in a second study, on yellow fever vaccine responses in identical twins.

This chain joins TRBV28 and TRBJ2-5; D gene uncertain. The clonotype was recovered from a woman under 30 in good health. The sequencing sample was made of CD8+ T cells sorted from blood. The CDR3: CASSPKETQYF. For the CDR3, the DNA is TGTGCCAGCAGTCCCAAGGAGACCCAGTACTTC.